Described below is a single T cell receptor beta chain sequence and its context. Its target is not known. The ends lost 0 bases at V and 1 base at J; junction bases unmatched: 5. The CDR3 contains 16 residues. The germline V gene has CDR1 MGHRA and CDR2 YSYEKL. This specimen belongs to a study of T cell repertoires in cytomegalovirus infection. Study context: In the study, CMV epitopes included recently identified HLA-C-restricted and well-studied HLA-B-restricted ones. Through public TCR beta signatures, both CMV infection and matching HLA type were indicated.

One entry per CDR3 protein results from TCRdb running MiXCR on the reads. The sample comprises tens of thousands of distinct CDR3 sequences, roughly 28% of which are singletons, and 59% rests with the top ten. Broader study findings: Cumulative frequency of public TCR beta families picked out carriers of CMV plus the relevant HLA. The ex vivo response was dominated by HLA-C-restricted CMV-specific TCR beta clonotypes.

The genes are TRBV4-1 and TRBJ2-7, with TRBD2 identical over 8 bases. Sequenced material: CD8+ T cells from cultured PBMCs, taken from culture after CMV antigen stimulation. The TCR comes from a human donor in good health (CMV status not recorded). Some clones in this sample may be carry-over from other donors' samples. This CDR3 is CASSQDGASGSYEQYF. The CDR3 coding sequence is TGCGCCAGCAGCCAAGATGGCGCTAGCGGGTCCTACGAGCAGTACTTC.